This TCR beta chain was captured in a study of cytomegalovirus exposure and HLA in healthy donors. Per germline, CDR1 GTSNPN and CDR2 SVGIG (reference sequence). The V and J ends lost 5 bases and 4 bases respectively, with 9 bases between them. This CDR3 contains 12 residues. A multiplex PCR was run with 60 Vbeta primers and 13 Jbeta primers. Libraries were prepared by immunoSEQ multiplex PCR; TCRdb keeps only in-frame clonotypes and omits some of them. Of over 100,000 clones listed, about four fifths are singletons. The chain joins TRBV30 to TRBJ1-3; D is uncertain. This receptor was taken from a man aged 25-45 years in good health and CMV-seropositive. The sample comprised PBMCs. CDR3 nucleotides: TGTGCCTGGGCCCCCGCGGGAAACACCATATATTTT. This sequence encodes CAWAPAGNTIYF.